Below are 12 T cell receptor beta chains sequenced from a single sample in a study of T cell repertoires in cytomegalovirus infection. Via MiXCR, TCRdb re-called the reads, giving one row per CDR3 protein. The table records around 450,000 distinct CDR3 sequences, around 32% of them present only once. The source material was PBMCs. The receptors stem from a human donor in good health (CMV status not recorded). Some clones in this sample may be carry-over from other donors' samples.

The chain links TRBV6-6 to TRBJ1-2; TRBD1 is a possible D gene (5 bases). Germline values: CDR1 MNHNY, CDR2 SVGAGI (reference sequence). This CDR3 is built from 15 residues. Trimming removed 3 bases at V and 4 bases at J, with 15 bases between. In nucleotides, the CDR3 is TGTGCCAGCAGTTATTTCTCCCCAGGGAGCTATGGCTACACCTTC. Translated: CASSYFSPGSYGYTF.

In regard to this clonotype: Because it lacks the conserved phenylalanine or tryptophan at the end, this CDR3 is likely a read error. CDR3 sequence reads: CASSLRGSPDEQFC. The CDR3 nucleotides are TGTGCCAGCAGCTTACGGGGGTCCCCCGATGAGCAGTTCTGC. The chain uses TRBV7-6 and TRBJ2-1, with D possibly being TRBD2 (6 bases). The ends were cut back, 2 bases at V and 8 bases at J, with 13 bases in the middle. The CDR3 has 14 residues. Germline CDR1 and CDR2: SGHVS and FNYEAQ.

In this sample, this clonotype turned up a few times. The rearrangement uses TRBV11-3 and TRBJ2-1; D possibly uses TRBD1 or TRBD2 (7 bases each). CDR1 and CDR2 from the germline V gene are SGHNT and YENEEA. The CDR3 length is 13 residues. V dropped 5 bases and J dropped 10 bases, with 15 bases sitting between them. The CDR3 bases are TGTGCCAGCAGCCCAGGGGGGGACCGAGAGCAGTTCTTC. Its translation: CASSPGGDREQFF.

A remark on this clonotype: The CDR3 end shows no conserved phenylalanine or tryptophan, and so a read error is likely. The V and J genes are TRBV7-6 and TRBJ2-2; no definite D call. The V gene lost 5 bases and the J gene lost 4 bases, with 17 bases spanning the gap. The CDR3 has 16 residues. In germline, CDR1 is SGHVS, CDR2 FNYEAQ. The CDR3 region is CASSQNLSYPTGELFL. In DNA form, the CDR3 reads TGTGCCAGCAGCCAAAATCTCTCTTACCCCACCGGGGAGCTGTTTTTG.

J is TRBJ2-2 and V is TRBV15; no firm D call. Trimming pared 3 bases from V and 2 bases from J, leaving 7 bases between. From germline, CDR1 is LNHNV and CDR2 YYDKDF (reference sequence). The CDR3 sequence is 14 residues long. CDR3 sequence: CATSRSVNTGELFF. In nucleotides, the CDR3 is TGTGCCACCAGCAGGAGCGTCAACACCGGGGAGCTGTTTTTT.

This clonotype was observed a few times. The rearrangement joins TRBV20-1 to TRBJ1-5, with D possibly matching TRBD1 (5 bases). The V and J ends lost 1 base and 1 base respectively, with 8 bases between them. CDR3 length: 14 amino acids. Looked up from germline, CDR1 is DFQATT and CDR2 is SNEGSKA (reference sequence). DNA for the CDR3: TGCAGTGCTAGAGCAGGGACCAGCAATCAGCCCCAGCATTTT. Encoded protein: CSARAGTSNQPQHF.

CDR3 sequence (DNA): TGTGCCAGCAGTTACCCCCGGACAGGGCACAATGAGCAGTTCTTC. This gives the protein CASSYPRTGHNEQFF. The rearrangement links TRBV6-5 to TRBJ2-1, with TRBD1 matching 8 bases. V was pared by 2 bases and J by 5 bases, with 5 bases of the junction left unmatched. Germline loops: CDR1 MNHEY, CDR2 SVGAGI. This CDR3 has 15 amino acids.

For this clonotype: A much larger clone is a single base away; this may be a read error. V is TRBV7-2 and J is TRBJ2-1; D could derive from TRBD1 or TRBD2 (6 bases each). The V gene lost 5 bases and the J gene lost 0 bases, with 14 bases spanning the gap. Germline lookup yields CDR1 SGHTA and CDR2 FQGNSA. This CDR3 has 16 residues. The CDR3 DNA is TGTGCCAGCAGCAAGAGGGGGACTTCCTCCTACAATGAGCAGTTCTTC. Amino acid sequence: CASSKRGTSSYNEQFF.

This clonotype was counted only a few times. The chain recombines TRBV6-1 with TRBJ2-2; the match to TRBD2 covers 9 bases. Trimming removed 10 bases from V and 0 bases from J; junction bases left unmatched: 15. Germline values: CDR1 MNHNS, CDR2 SASEGT. This CDR3 is 18 amino acids long. The CDR3 region is CATQGVSGGIANTGELFF. The CDR3, as DNA: TGTGCCACCCAAGGCGTTAGCGGGGGAATCGCGAACACCGGGGAGCTGTTTTTT.

The rearrangement uses TRBV5-1 and TRBJ2-1; D gene uncertain. The germline V gene has CDR1 SGHRS and CDR2 YFSETQ. Trimming took off 10 bases at V and 3 bases at J, with 17 bases between the two ends. This CDR3 contains 14 residues. CDR3: CAGKAVINYNEQFF. The CDR3, as DNA: TGCGCCGGCAAGGCGGTGATCAACTACAATGAGCAGTTCTTC.

The rearrangement joins TRBV14 to TRBJ1-1; 7 bases agree with TRBD1. With V trimmed by 0 bases and J by 8 bases, 18 bases remained unmatched. CDR1 is SGHDN, CDR2 FVKESK, per germline. This CDR3 is built from 18 residues. The CDR3 DNA reads as TGTGCCAGCAGCCAAGATCCTCGCCGGGACAGACTTACGGGGGAAGCTTTCTTT. Residues: CASSQDPRRDRLTGEAFF.

This clonotype has more than one count but fewer than ten. This could be a read error, since a much larger clone is one nucleotide away. The gene calls are TRBV7-2 and TRBJ2-7, with D perhaps TRBD2 (5 bases). The CDR3 contains 11 residues. Germline CDR1 reads SGHTA; CDR2 reads FQGNSA. V lost 7 bases to trimming and J lost 3 bases, with 7 bases between them. The CDR3 DNA follows: TGTGCCAGCAATGAGGGCTACGAGCAGTACTTC. As protein: CASNEGYEQYF.